Reported below is one T cell receptor (beta chain). Its antigen is unidentified. These data come from a study of blood T cells in healthy people across ages. Researchers isolated at least 6 million PBMCs per sample. Points from the study as a whole: Investigators treated diversity estimates from one million T cells as underestimates.

Sample-barcoded 5' priming and a J-beta primer mix drove a second PCR of about 6 to 12 cycles. MiXCR was run by TCRdb on the 5' RACE reads, yielding one entry per CDR3 protein. The sample includes roughly 1,700,000 distinct CDR3 sequences, 28% seen only once; the top ten take 7.7%. CDR3 length: 16 amino acids. Germline CDR1 ENHRY, CDR2 SYGVKD. Unmatched junction bases numbered 11, after V lost 3 bases and J lost 3 bases. The sequencing input was blood. The rearrangement links TRBV10-3 to TRBJ2-7, with 7 bases fitting TRBD1. The TCR was taken from a woman aged 25 to 39 in good health. CDR3 sequence reads: CAISDTIRQGSYEQYF. CDR3 in DNA: TGTGCCATCAGTGACACCATCAGACAGGGAAGCTACGAGCAGTACTTC.